The subject of this entry is one T cell receptor beta chain. The antigen is undetermined. The protocol was immunoSEQ multiplex PCR, while the TCRdb copy is restricted to in-frame clones and leaves out a portion. This repertoire shows more than 95,000 clones, around nine tenths found once; its top ten account for around 0.18%. This entry comes from a study of graft-versus-host responses after intestinal transplantation. V was cut by 3 bases and J by 8 bases, with 14 bases left in between. The germline V gene has CDR1 LGHNA and CDR2 YNFKEQ. CDR3 size: 14 residues. The chain couples TRBV4-2 to TRBJ2-4; D is perhaps TRBD1 (5 bases). This specimen was unstimulated CD4+ T cells sorted from spleen or lymph node cells, taken before intestinal transplant. This clonotype was sampled from a human donor who received an intestinal transplant. This CDR3 reads CASSQIGDGDIQYF. CDR3 DNA sequence: TGTGCCAGCAGCCAGATAGGGGATGGGGACATTCAGTACTTC.